This is a list of T cell receptor beta chains from one sample in a study of blood T cells in healthy people across ages. From the 5' RACE reads, TCRdb called clonotypes with MiXCR, one entry per CDR3 protein. Of about 800,000 distinct CDR3 sequences listed, over 45% are singletons. Sequencing input: blood. These receptors were collected from a man younger than 40 in good health. Each CDR3 is given with its conserved first and last residue. A D gene is named only where the DNA matches it firmly. The size entry is marked missing in some rows and otherwise reads once, few, many or a size class.

V	D	J	size	DNA	CDR3
TRBV21-1	.	TRBJ2-5	.	TGTGCCAGCAGCCCGGGACCCGAGCAAGAGACCCAGTACTTC	CASSPGPEQETQYF
TRBV5-5	TRBD2	TRBJ2-7	few	TGTGCCAGCTCATTAGGGACTAGCGGGATTTACGAGCAGTACTTC	CASSLGTSGIYEQYF
TRBV20-1	.	TRBJ2-1	.	TGCAGTGCCCGTACCCCAAGCTCCTACAATGAGCAGTTCTTC	CSARTPSSYNEQFF
TRBV29-1	.	TRBJ2-1	.	TGCAGCGTTGAAGATGGGGTAGCGACCTACAGTGAGCAGTTCTTC	CSVEDGVATYSEQFF
TRBV5-6	.	TRBJ2-7	few	TGTGCCAGCACACACTCAGGGGCCCGATACGAGCAGTACTTC	CASTHSGARYEQYF
TRBV9	.	TRBJ2-1	.	TGTGCCAGCAGCGCCCCCCCACGAGCCCGGGAGAATAAGAATGAGCAGTTCTTC	CASSAPPRARENKNEQFF
TRBV4-1	TRBD1	TRBJ2-7	.	TGCGCCAGCAGCCAAGATTGGGGACAGGGAAACACCCAGTACTTC	CASSQDWGQGNTQYF
TRBV7-2	.	TRBJ2-6	.	TGTGCCAGCAGCTTATCTGGGATCTCTGGGGCCAACGTCCTGACTTTC	CASSLSGISGANVLTF
TRBV20-1	TRBD2	TRBJ2-3	once	TGCAGTGCTAGAAAAGCGGGGGGTAGCACAGATACGCAGTATTTT	CSARKAGGSTDTQYF
TRBV9	.	TRBJ2-1	.	TGTGCCAGCAGCGTAGAGGCAGGGGTTTGGAATGAGCAGTTCTTC	CASSVEAGVWNEQFF